A single sample is the source of the 18 T cell receptor beta chains below, sequenced in a study of T-cell memory formation after mild COVID-19. TCRdb ran MiXCR on the 5' RACE reads and lists one entry per CDR3 protein. The sample includes roughly 250,000 distinct CDR3 sequences, approximately 16% of them seen just once. Sequencing input: PBMCs or a T cell subset sorted from them (not recorded which). Every receptor here comes from a man between 18 and 29 years old who had mild COVID-19 (a few samples of this study predate the infection). Cell type and time point are not known.

The chain employs TRBV28 and TRBJ1-1; TRBD1 matches at 7 bases. CDR1 is MDHEN, CDR2 SYDVKM, per germline. V gave up 5 bases and J gave up 4 bases; unmatched junction bases: 10. This CDR3 has 15 amino acids. The CDR3 region is CASSPPRQGITEAFF. Here the CDR3 DNA reads TGTGCCAGCAGTCCACCTAGACAGGGTATCACTGAAGCTTTCTTT.

This clonotype was counted between two and nine times. This sequence joins TRBV21-1 and TRBJ2-3; the table calls TRBD1, which could not be checked here. TRBV21-1 is flagged as a pseudogene. The CDR3 contains 15 residues. The CDR3 sequence is CASSKGGRAADTQYF. CDR3 nucleotides: TGTGCCAGCAGCAAAGGGGGCAGGGCGGCAGATACGCAGTATTTT.

The chain links TRBV12-3 or TRBV12-4 to TRBJ2-7; no firm D call. This CDR3 has 13 residues. V lost 4 bases and J lost 0, with 7 bases in between. CDR3 sequence reads: CASSSRPSYEQYV. The CDR3 region has the DNA TGTGCCAGCAGTTCCAGGCCCTCCTACGAGCAGTACGTC.

This clonotype came up a few times. V usage is TRBV30 and J usage is TRBJ2-7, with 10 bases identical to TRBD1. Germline values: CDR1 GTSNPN, CDR2 SVGIG (reference sequence). The CDR3 is 14 amino acids. The trim removed 0 bases at V and 6 bases at J, leaving 5 bases unmatched. As DNA, the CDR3 is TGTGCCTGGAGTGTATTGGGGGACAGGGGCGAGCAGTACTTC. Protein product: CAWSVLGDRGEQYF.

V and J are TRBV4-3 and TRBJ2-6; D remains ambiguous. The germline gives CDR1 LGHNA, CDR2 YSLEER. V was shortened by 4 bases and J by 2 bases, with 9 bases between the two germline ends. This CDR3 is built from 15 residues. The CDR3 nucleotides read TGCGCCAGCAGCCGGCATGGGGCTGGGGCCAACGTCCTGACTTTC. Amino acid sequence: CASSRHGAGANVLTF.

This clonotype was detected many times. The chain employs TRBV5-1 and TRBJ2-1, with TRBD2 matching 11 bases. This CDR3 is 15 amino acids long. V was pared by 4 bases and J by 2 bases, with 2 bases of the junction left unmatched. CDR1 is SGHRS and CDR2 is YFSETQ in the germline V gene. DNA for the CDR3: TGCGCCAGCAGCCCGGGACTAGCGGCCTACAATGAGCAGTTCTTC. It yields the protein CASSPGLAAYNEQFF. The variable domain in full, with the rest retrieved from reference TRBV5-1 and TRBJ2-1, is KAGVTQTPRYLIKTRGQQVTLSCSPISGHRSVSWYQQTPGQGLQFLFEYFSETQRNKGNFPGRFSGRQFSNSRSEMNVSTLELGDSALYLCASSPGLAAYNEQFFGPGTRLTVL.

Only a few counts were recorded for this clonotype. The V gene is TRBV7-7, the J gene TRBJ2-1, with D tentatively TRBD1 or TRBD2 (5 bases each). Trimming removed 2 bases at V and 8 bases at J, with 10 bases between. The length of the CDR3 is 13 residues. Germline CDR1 is SSHAT and CDR2 is FNYEAQ (reference sequence). The CDR3 here is CASSLFGAHEQFF. Here the CDR3 DNA reads TGTGCCAGCAGCTTATTCGGGGCTCATGAGCAGTTCTTC.

This clonotype has a handful of counts. The chain joins TRBV7-9 to TRBJ1-6; D unclear. Trimming removed 5 bases at V and 7 bases at J, with 15 bases between. In germline, CDR1 is SEHNR, CDR2 FQNEAQ (reference sequence). CDR3 size: 15 residues. CDR3 region: CASSLEAGTNSPLHF. The CDR3 region has the DNA TGTGCCAGCAGCCTCGAGGCGGGTACGAATTCACCCCTCCACTTT.

This clonotype came up a few times. The CDR3: CASSLAGGELFF. In nucleotides, the CDR3 is TGTGCCAGCAGTTTAGCGGGTGGGGAGCTGTTTTTT. The chain is built from TRBV28 and TRBJ2-2; D is perhaps TRBD2 (5 bases). CDR1 is MDHEN, CDR2 SYDVKM, per germline. Trimming shortened V by 2 bases and J by 8 bases, and 6 bases separated the two germline ends. CDR3 size: 12 residues.

J is TRBJ2-3 and V is TRBV12-3 or TRBV12-4; TRBD2 might be the D (6 bases). CDR3 length equals 16 residues. V was cut by 5 bases and J by 0 bases, with 15 bases left in between. The CDR3 spells CASSPYGGLSTDTQYF. The CDR3, as DNA: TGTGCCAGCAGTCCGTACGGGGGTTTGAGCACAGATACGCAGTATTTT.

The rearrangement joins TRBV20-1 to TRBJ2-1; D is uncertain. Germline CDR1 is DFQATT and CDR2 is SNEGSKA (reference sequence). The CDR3 length is 13 residues. V shed 0 bases and J shed 5 bases, with 8 bases lying between them. The CDR3 DNA reads as TGCAGTGCTAGAGATGACGTGCACAATGAGCAGTTCTTC. It translates to CSARDDVHNEQFF.

V is TRBV7-3 and J is TRBJ1-1; D is possibly TRBD1 (5 bases). Trimming took off 4 bases at V and 6 bases at J, with 18 bases between the two ends. CDR1 is SGHTA, CDR2 FQGTGA, per germline. CDR3 size: 15 residues. The CDR3 reads CASSSGGERSAEAFF. The CDR3 DNA reads as TGTGCCAGCAGCTCTGGGGGGGAACGGTCGGCTGAAGCTTTCTTT.

In its sample, this clonotype was seen a few times. This chain uses TRBV7-2 with TRBJ1-2; 11 nucleotides align to TRBD1. V lost 5 bases, J lost 4 bases, and 12 bases stayed unmatched. In germline, CDR1 is SGHTA, CDR2 FQGNSA. The CDR3 is 17 residues long. CDR3 in DNA: TGTGCCAGCAGCGCCCGTCCAGGACAGGGGGCCCCCTATGGCTACACCTTC. It translates to CASSARPGQGAPYGYTF.

This sequence joins TRBV30 and TRBJ2-4, with D possibly TRBD2 on 5 matching bases. From germline, CDR1 is GTSNPN and CDR2 SVGIG (reference sequence). CDR3 length equals 13 residues. The V end was cut by 5 bases, the J end by 3 bases, with 11 bases between. The CDR3 region is CAWSLEFKNIQYF. The CDR3 DNA reads TGTGCCTGGTCACTAGAATTCAAAAACATTCAGTACTTC.

This clonotype appeared a few times. The gene calls are TRBV20-1 and TRBJ2-7; 7 bases align to TRBD1. Trimming took 2 bases from V and 5 from J; bases not matched to a gene: 9. Germline CDR1 reads DFQATT; CDR2 reads SNEGSKA (reference sequence). The CDR3 covers 14 residues. The CDR3 sequence: CSARTNRGWDEQYV. Written as DNA, the CDR3 is TGCAGTGCTAGAACCAACAGGGGATGGGACGAGCAGTACGTC.

The CDR3 loop reads CSASSGTGRGAFF. CDR3 DNA sequence: TGCAGTGCTAGTTCCGGGACGGGACGGGGAGCTTTCTTT. The V call is TRBV20-1, the J call TRBJ1-1; a possible D gene is TRBD1 (5 bases). Per the germline V gene, CDR1 is DFQATT and CDR2 is SNEGSKA (reference sequence). There are 13 residues in the CDR3. Trimming pared 3 bases from V and 10 bases from J, leaving 18 bases between.

The V gene is TRBV11-2, the J gene TRBJ2-4; D uncertain. V was cut by 0 bases and J by 5 bases, with 8 bases left in between. The germline gives CDR1 SGHAT, CDR2 FQNNGV. The CDR3 covers 14 residues. The CDR3: CASSLDGQQNIQYF. CDR3 in DNA: TGTGCCAGCAGCTTAGATGGGCAGCAAAACATTCAGTACTTC.

This clonotype has only a few counts. The chain recombines TRBV12-3 or TRBV12-4 with TRBJ2-3; 7 nucleotides align to TRBD2. V was clipped by 5 bases and J by 6 bases; unmatched bases: 5. CDR3 length equals 13 residues. This chain's CDR3 is CASSVGREDTQYF. In DNA, the CDR3 is TGTGCCAGCAGTGTGGGGCGGGAGGATACGCAGTATTTT.